The source of this TCR beta chain is a study of neurological immune-mediated disorders. Germline values: CDR1 LNHDA, CDR2 SQIVND (reference sequence). The V end lost 3 bases, the J end lost 2 bases, and 11 bases lay between the germline ends. This CDR3 spans 15 amino acids. With 10-nucleotide random UMIs included, cDNA was synthesized by 5'RACE. Over 170 million TCR-beta sequences, together covering 15-18 subjects, were produced by every individual sequencing run that was carried out. From the 5' RACE reads, TCRdb called clonotypes with MiXCR, one entry per CDR3 protein. The table has more than 50,000 distinct CDR3 sequences, over 9.5% seen once.

Sequencing used PBMCs. The clonotype was recovered from a man in his 60s in good health. The V call is TRBV19, the J call TRBJ1-5; maybe TRBD1 (6 bases). The DNA for the CDR3 is TGTGCCAGTAGTATGGTACAGGGAGGCAATCAGCCCCAGCATTTT. This gives the protein CASSMVQGGNQPQHF.